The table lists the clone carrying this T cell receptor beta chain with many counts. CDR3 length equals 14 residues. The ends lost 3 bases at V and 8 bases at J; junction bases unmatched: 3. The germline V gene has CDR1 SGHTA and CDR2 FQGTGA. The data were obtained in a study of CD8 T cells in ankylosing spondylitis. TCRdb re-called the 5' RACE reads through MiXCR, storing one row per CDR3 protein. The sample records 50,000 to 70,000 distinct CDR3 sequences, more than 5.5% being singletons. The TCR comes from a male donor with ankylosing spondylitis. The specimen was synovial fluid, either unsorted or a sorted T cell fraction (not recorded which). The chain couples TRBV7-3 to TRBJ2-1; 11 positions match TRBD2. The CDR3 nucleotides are TGTGCCAGCAGCTTGACTAGCGGGATACATGAGCAGTTCTTC. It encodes CASSLTSGIHEQFF.